Presented here are 5 T cell receptor beta chains from one specimen sequenced in a study of T cells in Graves' hyperthyroidism and ophthalmopathy. TCR beta CDR3 region amplification was performed from RNA transcripts. The TCR CDR3 first-round RT-PCR relied on the HTBI primer set. TCRdb re-derived calls from the multiplex PCR reads in MiXCR, one entry per CDR3 protein. The table includes roughly 600,000 distinct CDR3 sequences, roughly 15% detected once. The sequencing sample was made of blood. All receptors derive from a woman aged 50 to 60 with Graves' ophthalmopathy.

This clonotype was counted a few times. J is TRBJ2-1 and V is TRBV3-1, with D possibly matching TRBD2 (5 bases). V lost 4 bases and J lost 11, with 15 bases in between. This CDR3 has 13 amino acids. Germline CDR1 is LGHDT and CDR2 is YNNKEL (reference sequence). In DNA form, the CDR3 reads TGTGCCAGCAGCCTGACGATGGAGGAGAAGCAGTTCTTC. This translates into CASSLTMEEKQFF.

CDR3 sequence reads: CASSKLAGEIEQYF. The DNA of the CDR3 is TGTGCCAGCAGCAAACTAGCGGGAGAGATCGAGCAGTACTTC. The genes are TRBV7-3 and TRBJ2-7, with 11 bases aligning to TRBD2. The junction had 6 bases not matched to a gene; V was cut back by 5 bases and J by 6 bases. Germline V gene data show CDR1 as SGHTA and CDR2 as FQGTGA. This CDR3 spans 14 amino acids.

This clonotype was recorded only once. The V gene is TRBV24-1, the J gene TRBJ2-5, with TRBD2 identical over 8 bases. Germline loops: CDR1 KGHDR, CDR2 SFDVKD. With 4 bases clipped from V and 3 bases from J, the junction kept 6 bases outside the gene matches. The CDR3 runs to 15 residues. The CDR3 DNA follows: TGTGCCACCAGTGAACCAAGCGGGAGAAAAGAGACCCAGTACTTC. As protein: CATSEPSGRKETQYF.

This clonotype was counted at least ten times. The chain has TRBV7-2 and TRBJ1-6; D gene unclear. The CDR3 contains 13 residues. The V gene's germline CDR1 is SGHTA and CDR2 FQGNSA. Trimming took 5 bases from V and 9 from J, leaving 11 bases between them. The CDR3 is CASSRNPGSPLHF. As DNA, the CDR3 is TGTGCCAGCAGCCGTAACCCAGGTTCACCCCTCCACTTT.

There are a few counts of this clonotype. The chain combines TRBV5-1 with TRBJ1-1; D possibly corresponds to TRBD1 (6 bases). The CDR3 has 14 residues. Germline V lookup: CDR1 SGHRS, CDR2 YFSETQ. Trimming cost V 6 bases and J 0 bases, with 12 bases left between them. CDR3 sequence reads: CASTEDSLNTEAFF. DNA for the CDR3: TGCGCCAGCACCGAGGACAGTCTGAACACTGAAGCTTTCTTT.